The clone carrying this TCR beta chain has a count of ten or more. Its antigen is still unknown. The sample is drawn from a study of T cell repertoires in cytomegalovirus infection. For the study at large: Public TCR beta signatures marked donors with CMV infection and the matching HLA. Study outcomes and limitations: Ex vivo, HLA-C-restricted CMV-specific TCR beta clonotypes prevailed over the rest of the response. Using cumulative public TCR beta family frequency, the authors identified those who carried CMV together with the relevant HLA.

MiXCR, run by TCRdb on the reads, gives a single entry per CDR3 protein. Of approximately 500,000 distinct CDR3 sequences in the sample, approximately 16% were seen once. This CDR3 has 17 residues. Trimming removed 4 bases from V and 1 base from J; junction bases left unmatched: 9. The V gene's germline CDR1 is MGHDK and CDR2 SYGVNS. This sequence joins TRBV25-1 and TRBJ1-2; 10 bases align to TRBD1. This clonotype was obtained from a human donor in good health (CMV status not recorded). Some clones in this sample may be carry-over from other donors' samples. Source material: CD8+ T cells from PBMCs. The CDR3 DNA follows: TGTGCCAGCAGTGTCTTATCTGGGACAGGGGTTAACTATGGCTACACCTTC. Its translation: CASSVLSGTGVNYGYTF.